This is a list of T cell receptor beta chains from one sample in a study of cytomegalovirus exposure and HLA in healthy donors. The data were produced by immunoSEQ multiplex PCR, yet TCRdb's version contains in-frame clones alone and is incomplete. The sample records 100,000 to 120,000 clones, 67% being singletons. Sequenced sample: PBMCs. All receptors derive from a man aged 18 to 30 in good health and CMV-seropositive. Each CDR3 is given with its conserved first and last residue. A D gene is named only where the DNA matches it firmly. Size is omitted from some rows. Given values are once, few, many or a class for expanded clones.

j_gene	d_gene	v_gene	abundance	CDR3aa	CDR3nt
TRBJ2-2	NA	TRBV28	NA	CANSPLGGELFF	TGTGCCAACTCCCCTTTGGGCGGGGAGCTATTTTTT
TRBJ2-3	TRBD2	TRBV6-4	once	CASSESGVPDTQYF	TGTGCCAGCAGTGAAAGCGGGGTCCCAGATACGCAGTATTTT
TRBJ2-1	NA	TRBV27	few	CASSFSRVSHNEQFF	TGTGCCAGCAGTTTTTCCAGGGTGAGCCACAATGAGCAGTTCTTC
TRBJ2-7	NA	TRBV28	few	CASSLSRPVYEQYF	TGTGCCAGCAGTTTATCGAGGCCAGTTTACGAGCAGTACTTC
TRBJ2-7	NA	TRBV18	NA	CASSPPGVSYEQYF	TGTGCCAGCTCACCACCAGGGGTCTCCTACGAGCAGTACTTC
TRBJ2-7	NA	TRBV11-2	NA	CASSLAQGGMVYEQYF	TGTGCCAGCAGCTTAGCGCAGGGGGGAATGGTTTACGAGCAGTACTTC
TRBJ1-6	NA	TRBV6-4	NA	CASSERGGGNSPLHF	TGTGCCAGCAGTGAGAGGGGGGGCGGGAATTCACCCCTCCACTTT
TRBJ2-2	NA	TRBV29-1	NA	CSVNWRGDGELFF	TGCAGCGTAAATTGGAGGGGAGACGGGGAGCTGTTTTTT
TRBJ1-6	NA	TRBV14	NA	CASSHFPAGNSPLHF	TGTGCCAGCAGCCACTTCCCGGCGGGGAATTCACCCCTCCACTTT
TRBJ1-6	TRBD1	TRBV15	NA	CATSRDRTGGVGSPLHF	TGTGCCACCAGCAGAGACCGGACAGGGGGGGTAGGTTCACCCCTCCACTTT
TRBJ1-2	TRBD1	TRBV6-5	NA	CASAETGGSSYGYTF	TGTGCCAGCGCTGAGACAGGGGGTAGCTCCTATGGCTACACCTTC
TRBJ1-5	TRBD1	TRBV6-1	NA	CASSETTGGAQPQHF	TGTGCCAGCAGTGAAACGACAGGGGGCGCTCAGCCCCAGCATTTT
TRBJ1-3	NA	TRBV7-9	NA	CASTWGVGDTIYF	TGTGCCAGCACCTGGGGGGTCGGCGACACCATATATTTT
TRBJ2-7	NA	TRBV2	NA	CASSSQGVDYEQYF	TGTGCCAGCAGTTCACAGGGAGTTGACTACGAGCAGTACTTC
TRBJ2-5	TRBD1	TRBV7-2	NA	CASSLASTGLKTQYF	TGTGCCAGCAGCTTAGCCTCGACAGGGTTGAAGACCCAGTACTTC
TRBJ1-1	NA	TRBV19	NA	CASSIDPIMNTEAFF	TGTGCCAGTAGTATAGATCCTATCATGAACACTGAAGCTTTCTTT
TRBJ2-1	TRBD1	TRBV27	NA	CASSWTGGEQFF	TGTGCCAGCAGTTGGACAGGCGGTGAGCAGTTCTTC
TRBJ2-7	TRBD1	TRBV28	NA	CASRRPGQGVLQYF	TGTGCCAGCAGAAGACCGGGACAGGGGGTCCTCCAGTACTTC
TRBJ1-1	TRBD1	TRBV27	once	CASSDFQGAVNTEAFF	TGTGCCAGCAGTGATTTTCAGGGGGCGGTGAACACTGAAGCTTTCTTT
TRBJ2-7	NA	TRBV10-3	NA	CAISESAGSTYEQYF	TGTGCCATCAGTGAGTCTGCGGGGTCTACCTACGAGCAGTACTTC
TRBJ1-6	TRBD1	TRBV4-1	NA	CASSQFPPGATGGVYSPLHF	TGCGCCAGCAGCCAATTCCCACCCGGGGCGACAGGGGGCGTATATTCACCCCTCCACTTT
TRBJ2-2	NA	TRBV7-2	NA	CASSLGLVAGELFF	TGTGCCAGCAGCTTAGGGTTAGTGGCCGGGGAGCTGTTTTTT
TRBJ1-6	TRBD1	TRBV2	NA	CASSEVSPGQNNSPLHF	TGTGCCAGCAGTGAAGTTTCTCCGGGACAGAATAATTCACCCCTCCACTTT
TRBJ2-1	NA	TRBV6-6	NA	CASSSSGAYNEQFF	TGTGCCAGCAGTTCATCCGGGGCCTACAATGAGCAGTTCTTC
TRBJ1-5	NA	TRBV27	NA	CASSLIGTPADQPQHF	TGTGCCAGCAGTTTAATAGGCACCCCAGCGGATCAGCCCCAGCATTTT
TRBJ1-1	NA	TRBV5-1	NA	CASSKQGRNTEAFF	TGCGCCAGCAGCAAACAGGGACGGAACACTGAAGCTTTCTTT
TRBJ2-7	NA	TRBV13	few	CASSEVGRELSYEQYF	TGTGCCAGCAGCGAAGTCGGGAGAGAGCTCTCCTACGAGCAGTACTTC
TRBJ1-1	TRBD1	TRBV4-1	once	CASSQKTGTGGFTEAFF	TGCGCCAGCAGCCAAAAAACCGGGACAGGGGGGTTCACTGAAGCTTTCTTT
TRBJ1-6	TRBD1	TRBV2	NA	CASSTGQGEGSPLHF	TGTGCCAGCAGTACCGGACAGGGGGAGGGTTCACCCCTCCACTTT
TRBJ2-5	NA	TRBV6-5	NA	CASSARGIGETQYF	TGTGCCAGCAGCGCCAGGGGAATCGGGGAGACCCAGTACTTC
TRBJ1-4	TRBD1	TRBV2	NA	CASGGQGTTNEKLFF	TGTGCCAGCGGCGGACAGGGTACAACTAATGAAAAACTGTTTTTT
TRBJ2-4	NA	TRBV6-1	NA	CASSETITLAKNIQYF	TGTGCCAGCAGTGAAACGATTACTCTAGCCAAAAACATTCAGTACTTC
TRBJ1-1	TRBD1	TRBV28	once	CASSRRAHRGVTEAFF	TGTGCCAGCAGTCGAAGGGCGCACAGGGGGGTCACTGAAGCTTTCTTT
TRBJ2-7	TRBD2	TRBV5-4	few	CASSLGPGTSGDEQYF	TGTGCCAGCAGCTTGGGTCCCGGGACTAGCGGGGACGAGCAGTACTTC
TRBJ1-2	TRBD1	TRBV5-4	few	CASSGYGQGAGGYTF	TGTGCCAGCAGCGGTTATGGACAGGGGGCAGGTGGCTACACCTTC
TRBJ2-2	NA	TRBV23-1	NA	CASSHPPVVFWSGELFF	TGCGCCAGCAGTCACCCCCCGGTGGTTTTTTGGTCCGGGGAGCTGTTTTTT
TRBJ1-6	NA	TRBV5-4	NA	CASSLVGERYYNSPLHF	TGTGCCAGCAGCTTGGTTGGGGAGCGGTACTATAATTCACCCCTCCACTTT
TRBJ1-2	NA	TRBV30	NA	CAWTPGVHGYTF	TGTGCCTGGACCCCGGGGGTACATGGCTACACCTTC
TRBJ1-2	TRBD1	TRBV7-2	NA	CASSPNRMTGGSGYTF	TGTGCCAGCAGCCCCAACCGAATGACAGGGGGGAGCGGCTACACCTTC
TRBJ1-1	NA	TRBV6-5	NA	CASSQKRETEAFF	TGTGCCAGCAGTCAGAAACGGGAGACTGAAGCTTTCTTT
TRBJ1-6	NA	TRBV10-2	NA	CASSEGQRNSPLHF	TGCGCCAGCAGTGAGGGGCAGAGAAATTCACCCCTCCACTTT
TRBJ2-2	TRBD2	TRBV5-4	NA	CAMSGGGNTGELFF	TGTGCTATGAGCGGGGGGGGTAACACCGGGGAGCTGTTTTTT
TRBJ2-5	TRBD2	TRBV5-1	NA	CASSLVPGGGETQYF	TGCGCCAGCAGCTTGGTTCCGGGGGGAGGGGAGACCCAGTACTTC
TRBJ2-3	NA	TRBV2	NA	CASSIGDTQYF	TGTGCCAGCAGTATCGGGGATACGCAGTATTTT
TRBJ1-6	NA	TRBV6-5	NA	CASSYSLEEYNSPLHF	TGTGCCAGCAGTTACTCGCTTGAGGAATATAATTCACCCCTCCACTTT